This note documents a single TCR beta chain sequence. What it binds is not known. Sequenced material consisted of expressed TCRB transcripts (all of the isolated RNA was reverse transcribed). Sequencing used immunoSEQ multiplex PCR; TCRdb keeps in-frame clones, though not all of them. The sample lists about 740,000 clones, 13% occurring once. The data derive from a study of beta chain features in type 1 diabetes. Broader study findings: Type 1 diabetes patients had moderately but significantly shorter TCRB CDR3s in all four CD4+ subsets.

The germline V gene encodes CDR1 KGHSH and CDR2 LQKENI. CDR3 length: 12 residues. V shed 5 bases and J 6 bases; nucleotides not matched to a gene: 3. The V and J genes are TRBV18 and TRBJ1-2; 7 positions agree with TRBD1. The origin of this receptor is a man aged 18 to 29 with type 1 diabetes. The sequencing input was naive CD4+ T cells from blood. The CDR3 here is CASSETGNGYTF. The CDR3 bases are TGTGCCAGCTCAGAGACAGGGAATGGCTACACCTTC. Full variable domain (missing parts from reference TRBV18 and TRBJ1-2): NAGVMQNPRHLVRRRGQEARLRCSPMKGHSHVYWYRQLPEEGLKFMVYLQKENIIDESGMPKERFSAEFPKEGPSILRIQQVVRGDSAAYFCASSETGNGYTFGSGTRLTVV.